This T cell receptor beta chain was recovered during a study of cytomegalovirus exposure and HLA in healthy donors. Comments on this clone: As yet, its antigen is unknown.

The method was immunoSEQ multiplex PCR; TCRdb's version includes in-frame clones alone and lacks a portion of them. The repertoire has approximately 160,000 clones, approximately 87% of them found once; the top ten carry 5% to 7%. The CDR3 runs to 16 residues. The V gene's germline CDR1 is MNHNY and CDR2 SVGAGI (reference sequence). Trimming cost V 10 bases and J 5 bases, with 23 bases left between them. The donors belonged to the approximately 130-subject validation cohort, separate from the roughly 720-subject first cohort. Whole-study findings and limits: Many donors shared some public TCRs, even though most TCR sequences were rare.

The sequenced sample consisted of PBMCs. This TCR derives from a young woman in good health and CMV-seronegative. This chain joins TRBV6-6 and TRBJ2-2; D perhaps matches TRBD1 (5 bases). CDR3 loop: CAIPLGSGRRTGELFF. The CDR3 DNA reads TGTGCCATTCCGCTAGGGTCAGGGCGGAGAACCGGGGAGCTGTTTTTT.